These 11 T cell receptor beta chains came from one sample sequenced in a study of a mutant IDH1 vaccine in newly diagnosed glioma. Data came from immunoSEQ multiplex PCR; TCRdb stores just in-frame clones and leaves some out. Altogether 92,000 or so clones are present, approximately 80% being singletons, with the ten largest covering about 5.6%. Time point meaning: baseline, week 1 (first vaccination visit). The sample's treatment: pre-vaccination baseline after standard-of-care therapy. The specimen was PBMCs, collected from a glioma patient treated with radiotherapy, temozolomide or both. The receptors shown here come from a man between 35 and 55 years old with glioma. Some clones in this sample may be carry-over from other donors' samples.

This rearrangement joins TRBV25-1 to TRBJ1-6; D call uncertain. There are 14 residues in the CDR3. Germline V gene lookup returns CDR1 MGHDK and CDR2 SYGVNS. The V end was cut by 0 bases, the J end by 5 bases, with 5 bases between. The CDR3 sequence is CASSEYLNNSPLHF. In DNA form, the CDR3 reads TGTGCCAGCAGTGAATACCTTAATAATTCACCCCTCCACTTT.

DNA of the CDR3: TGCGCCAGCAGCCCCCGGGACAGGGGGCATTCACCCCTCCACTTT. This translates into CASSPRDRGHSPLHF. The gene calls are TRBV5-1 and TRBJ1-6; 12 bases are shared with TRBD1. V lost 4 bases, J lost 8 bases, and 4 bases stayed unmatched. CDR3 size: 15 residues. Germline V gives CDR1 SGHRS, CDR2 YFSETQ.

This clone turned up a few times. This chain joins TRBV25-1 and TRBJ1-1; D is undetermined. The CDR3 covers 11 residues. V was shortened by 7 bases and J by 6 bases, with 9 bases between the two germline ends. Per germline, CDR1 MGHDK and CDR2 SYGVNS. CDR3 loop: CASNTRPEAFF. The CDR3 DNA sequence: TGTGCCAGCAATACCAGGCCTGAAGCTTTCTTT.

A single count supports this clone. This rearrangement joins TRBV30 to TRBJ1-3, with D unresolved. The CDR3 runs to 15 residues. V was shortened by 3 bases and J by 0 bases, with 12 bases between the two germline ends. Germline CDR1 reads GTSNPN; CDR2 reads SVGIG (reference sequence). The CDR3 sequence: CAWSTTSSSGNTIYF. The CDR3 DNA is TGTGCCTGGAGCACAACATCGAGCTCTGGAAACACCATATATTTT.

V and J are TRBV30 and TRBJ2-1; TRBD2 matches at 8 bases. This CDR3 comprises 15 residues. The germline V gene encodes CDR1 GTSNPN and CDR2 SVGIG (reference sequence). CDR3 region: CAGLSGGAQLNEQFF. CDR3 DNA sequence: TGTGCAGGGCTCTCCGGGGGGGCTCAACTCAATGAGCAGTTCTTC.

The rearrangement joins TRBV13 to TRBJ2-7; 9 nucleotides align to TRBD1. Germline CDR1 and CDR2: PRHDT and FYEKMQ (reference sequence). CDR3 length: 16 residues. The junction had 12 bases not matched to a gene; V was cut back by 7 bases and J by 2 bases. CDR3: CASTQSWDRDTYEQYF. CDR3 sequence (DNA): TGTGCCAGCACCCAATCCTGGGACAGGGACACCTACGAGCAGTACTTC.

The chain employs TRBV5-4 and TRBJ2-7; TRBD1 matches 8 bases. V trimming: 0 bases; J trimming: 3 bases; junction bases outside the gene matches: 5. This CDR3 has 15 residues. Germline CDR1 and CDR2: SGHNT and YYREEE (reference sequence). The CDR3 protein is CASSLGDRGLYEQYF. Here the CDR3 DNA reads TGTGCCAGCAGCTTGGGCGACAGGGGTCTCTACGAGCAGTACTTC.

The V call is TRBV6-5, the J call TRBJ2-7; 8 positions match TRBD1. The ends lost 7 bases at V and 4 bases at J; junction bases unmatched: 12. Germline CDR1 reads MNHEY; CDR2 reads SVGAGI. The CDR3 spans 15 residues. DNA of the CDR3: TGTGCCAGCACCCACGCGGCAGGGGGCGGTTACGAGCAGTACTTC. It yields the protein CASTHAAGGGYEQYF.

V is TRBV5-1 and J is TRBJ1-1; 7 nucleotides line up with TRBD1. J was trimmed by 4 bases and V by 0 bases; bases with no gene match: 6. The CDR3 length is 15 residues. CDR1 SGHRS and CDR2 YFSETQ come from the germline V gene. The CDR3 region has the DNA TGCGCCAGCAGCTTGGTAGGGGGCCGGACCACTGAAGCTTTCTTT. This codes for CASSLVGGRTTEAFF.

The gene calls are TRBV2 and TRBJ1-1; maybe TRBD1 (5 bases). V was shortened by 8 bases and J by 4 bases, with 11 bases between the two germline ends. There are 12 residues in the CDR3. Germline V CDR1 and CDR2: SNHLY, FYNNEI. The CDR3 loop is CASRGDGTEAFF. Written as DNA, the CDR3 is TGTGCCAGCCGCGGGGACGGCACTGAAGCTTTCTTT.

The chain uses TRBV30 and TRBJ2-7, with 7 bases identical to TRBD2. Germline V gives CDR1 GTSNPN, CDR2 SVGIG (reference sequence). The CDR3 sequence is 14 residues long. This CDR3 reads CAGDYGASSYEQYF. For the CDR3, the DNA is TGTGCGGGGGACTACGGGGCCAGCTCCTACGAGCAGTACTTC.